This TCR beta chain was found in a study of blood T cell repertoires in COVID-19. Study in general: Acute-phase and convalescent COVID-19 samples originated in the United States, Italy and Spain. Sample material is recorded as cDNA or gDNA derived from T cells, B-cell-depleted T cells, or PBMCs.

V lost 0 bases to trimming and J lost 5 bases; unmatched junction nucleotides: 7. Germline V gene sequence: CDR1 WSHSY, CDR2 SAAADI. CDR3 length equals 16 residues. Methods used by the authors: Reference gene primer amplification gave estimated nucleated cell counts. Libraries were prepared by immunoSEQ multiplex PCR; TCRdb keeps only in-frame clonotypes and omits some of them. Clonal size and the V and J genes are those of that table, whereas D and trimming came from the DNA. The sample shows about 43,000 clones, more than 65% of them seen only once. Sequencing used peripheral blood. This TCR was recovered from a woman aged 55 to 70 with acute or convalescent COVID-19. This rearrangement joins TRBV10-2 to TRBJ1-5; 7 nucleotides agree with TRBD1. CDR3 amino acids: CASSESDRSPDQPQHF. CDR3 coding DNA: TGCGCCAGCAGTGAGTCGGACAGGAGCCCCGATCAGCCCCAGCATTTT.